One and the same sample provided the 18 T cell receptor beta chains below, sequenced in a study of T-cell memory formation after mild COVID-19. TCRdb processed the 5' RACE reads anew with MiXCR; each CDR3 protein has one entry. The sample shows over 500,000 distinct CDR3 sequences, roughly a sixth of them seen only once. Sequencing input: PBMCs or a T cell subset sorted from them (not recorded which). These receptor sequences come from an adult woman who had mild COVID-19 (a few samples of this study predate the infection). Cell type and time point are not known.

This clonotype was seen a few times. The gene calls are TRBV7-9 and TRBJ2-3; 10 bases line up with TRBD2. Germline values: CDR1 SEHNR, CDR2 FQNEAQ (reference sequence). The CDR3 is 17 amino acids. Germline trimming cut 3 bases from V and 1 base from J; bases unmatched to any gene: 7. The CDR3 DNA reads as TGTGCCAGCAGCTTGACTACCGGGACTAGCGGCACAGATACGCAGTATTTT. It codes for CASSLTTGTSGTDTQYF.

CDR3 in amino acids: CASSLGRVTDTQYF. The CDR3 bases are TGTGCCAGCAGCTTGGGACGGGTCACAGATACGCAGTATTTT. The chain uses TRBV5-5 and TRBJ2-3; D call uncertain. Trimming left V 0 bases short and J 2 bases short, with 7 bases between. Germline values: CDR1 SGHKS, CDR2 YYEKEE (reference sequence). CDR3 length: 14 amino acids.

This clonotype was detected a few times. The chain employs TRBV5-5 and TRBJ2-1, with a possible D match to TRBD2 (6 bases). CDR3 length: 14 amino acids. The ends were cut back, 4 bases at V and 5 bases at J, with 13 bases in the middle. Germline loops: CDR1 SGHKS, CDR2 YYEKEE (reference sequence). The CDR3 region is CASSPVRRDNEQFF. Here the CDR3 DNA reads TGTGCCAGCAGCCCCGTAAGGAGGGACAATGAGCAGTTCTTC.

This clonotype was detected a few times. The V and J genes are TRBV29-1 and TRBJ1-1, with 7 bases that match TRBD1. The CDR3 is made up of 15 amino acids. Trimming removed 5 bases from V and 1 base from J; junction bases left unmatched: 10. Germline CDR1 and CDR2: SQVTM and ANQGSEA. CDR3 sequence: CSVKAQTGPNTEAFF. CDR3 coding DNA: TGCAGCGTTAAAGCTCAGACAGGGCCGAACACTGAAGCTTTCTTT.

The genes are TRBV9 and TRBJ1-2; a possible D gene is TRBD1 (5 bases). CDR3 length equals 14 residues. In germline, CDR1 is SGDLS, CDR2 YYNGEE. V dropped 0 bases and J dropped 3 bases, with 9 bases sitting between them. CDR3 coding DNA: TGTGCCAGCAGCGTAGAGGGGCCCCACTATGGCTACACCTTC. It translates to CASSVEGPHYGYTF.

V and J are TRBV7-9 and TRBJ1-1, with 9 bases identical to TRBD1. Germline assignment: CDR1 SEHNR and CDR2 FQNEAQ (reference sequence). V lost 4 bases and J lost 5; bases outside the gene matches: 11. The CDR3 contains 16 residues. The CDR3 is CASSYTGGPGGTEAFF. Here the CDR3 DNA reads TGTGCCAGCAGCTATACAGGGGGCCCCGGTGGGACTGAAGCTTTCTTT.

This clonotype was recorded a few times. This chain joins TRBV9 and TRBJ2-2, with 9 bases lining up with TRBD2. This CDR3 comprises 15 residues. Germline V gene lookup returns CDR1 SGDLS and CDR2 YYNGEE. J was trimmed by 2 bases and V by 6 bases; bases with no gene match: 5. The CDR3 is CASTLAGINTGELFF. As DNA, the CDR3 is TGTGCCAGCACCCTAGCGGGAATTAACACCGGGGAGCTGTTTTTT.

The V gene is TRBV19, the J gene TRBJ2-2, with D unclear. The CDR3 loop spans 13 amino acids. V lost 3 bases and J lost 7, with 9 bases in between. Germline loops: CDR1 LNHDA, CDR2 SQIVND (reference sequence). In DNA, the CDR3 is TGTGCCAGTAGTATGGTCGTCAACGGGGAGCTGTTTTTT. Protein sequence: CASSMVVNGELFF.

This clonotype was observed a few times. This sequence joins TRBV12-3 or TRBV12-4 and TRBJ1-6; D is undetermined. The CDR3 is made up of 10 amino acids. The ends were cut back, 8 bases at V and 9 bases at J, with 5 bases in the middle. Written as DNA, the CDR3 is TGTGCCAGCTCAATTTCACCCCTCCACTTT. Translated: CASSISPLHF.

The chain couples TRBV7-8 to TRBJ1-1, with 12 bases lining up with TRBD1. Trimming cost V 5 bases and J 11 bases; bases outside gene matches: 3. This CDR3 has 12 amino acids. Germline V gene sequence: CDR1 SGHVS, CDR2 FQNEAQ. CDR3 residues: CASSKGQGAAFF. Written as DNA, the CDR3 is TGTGCCAGCAGCAAGGGACAGGGGGCGGCTTTCTTT.

The chain joins TRBV5-1 to TRBJ1-5; 8 bases map to TRBD1. Trimming cost V 4 bases and J 9 bases; bases outside gene matches: 9. There are 14 residues in the CDR3. CDR1 SGHRS and CDR2 YFSETQ come from the germline V gene. The CDR3 loop is CASSPRQGHLPQHF. CDR3 DNA sequence: TGCGCCAGCAGCCCTCGACAGGGGCATCTGCCCCAGCATTTT.

This clonotype was seen a handful of times. The J gene is TRBJ2-5, the V gene TRBV25-1; D tentatively reads TRBD1 or TRBD2 (5 bases each). Trimming left V 3 bases short and J 3 bases short, with 14 bases between. The CDR3 totals 15 residues. Germline V CDR1 and CDR2: MGHDK, SYGVNS. The CDR3 nucleotides are TGTGCCAGCAGTGACTCCGGGACGGGAAAAGAGACCCAGTACTTC. It yields the protein CASSDSGTGKETQYF.

In DNA form, the CDR3 reads TGTGCCACCAGTGACTCCCGGGACGGTCTTTGGAATGAGCAGTTCTTC. Protein product: CATSDSRDGLWNEQFF. The J gene is TRBJ2-1, the V gene TRBV24-1; the D call may be TRBD1 or TRBD2 (5 bases each). Trimming stripped 4 bases from V and 7 bases from J, with 19 bases between. Germline values: CDR1 KGHDR, CDR2 SFDVKD. This CDR3 spans 16 amino acids.

This clonotype was detected only a few times. The V call is TRBV7-3, the J call TRBJ2-3; D ambiguous. Trimming left V 1 base short and J 0 bases short, with 14 bases between. This CDR3 comprises 17 residues. Germline V lookup: CDR1 SGHTA, CDR2 FQGTGA. In DNA, the CDR3 is TGTGCCAGCAGCTTAATCTCCTCCAGGCTCAGCACAGATACGCAGTATTTT. This codes for CASSLISSRLSTDTQYF.

V gene TRBV24-1 combines with J gene TRBJ2-5, with a weak D call TRBD2 (5 bases). Germline lookup yields CDR1 KGHDR and CDR2 SFDVKD. This CDR3 has 14 amino acids. Trimming left V 6 bases short and J 4 bases short, with 14 bases between. This CDR3 is CATSRGSNRETQYF. CDR3 DNA: TGTGCCACCAGTCGGGGTTCGAACCGAGAGACCCAGTACTTC.

In its sample, this clonotype was seen a few times. The chain is built from TRBV5-1 and TRBJ1-6; 10 bases align to TRBD1. CDR1 is SGHRS, CDR2 YFSETQ, per germline. V gave up 2 bases and J gave up 4 bases; unmatched junction bases: 3. The CDR3 totals 16 residues. CDR3 nucleotide sequence: TGCGCCAGCAGCTTCTCGGGACAGGGGTATAATTCACCCCTCCACTTT. Translating it yields CASSFSGQGYNSPLHF.

The sample holds a few counts of this clonotype. The V call is TRBV2, the J call TRBJ1-2; no clear D gene. The germline V gene has CDR1 SNHLY and CDR2 FYNNEI. CDR3 length: 15 amino acids. Trimming took off 2 bases at V and 2 bases at J, with 12 bases between the two ends. Written as DNA, the CDR3 is TGTGCCAGCAGTGAATCGGACCGACGAAACTATGGCTACACCTTC. Its protein product is CASSESDRRNYGYTF.

The rearrangement links TRBV6-2 or TRBV6-3 to TRBJ2-5; no clear D. Germline lookup yields CDR1 MNHEY and CDR2 SVGEGT. This CDR3 spans 12 amino acids. V was cut by 4 bases and J by 5 bases, with 8 bases left in between. The CDR3 coding sequence is TGTGCCAGCAGTTGGGGTACGGAGACCCAGTACTTC. This gives the protein CASSWGTETQYF.